Listed here are 9 T cell receptor beta chains from one sample, sequenced in a study of blood T cell repertoires in COVID-19. Measured with immunoSEQ multiplex PCR; TCRdb has only the in-frame clones, and not every one. The table includes 200,000 to 250,000 clones, 84% detected once. Source material: PBMCs or T cells enriched from blood (not recorded which). The receptors were sampled from a middle-aged woman who had recovered from COVID-19.

This clone was recorded at least ten times. The chain joins TRBV6-5 to TRBJ1-2; weak D call: TRBD1 (6 bases). Trimming cost V 5 bases and J 6 bases, with 16 bases left between them. CDR1 and CDR2 from the germline V gene are MNHEY and SVGAGI. The CDR3 has 14 residues. The CDR3 loop reads CASSPTGFVDGYTF. In nucleotides, the CDR3 is TGTGCCAGCAGTCCTACAGGGTTTGTCGATGGCTACACCTTC.

As for this clone: Other DNA sequences from this sample encode an identical CDR3 as well. The chain combines TRBV28 with TRBJ1-1; D is ambiguous. The germline V gene encodes CDR1 MDHEN and CDR2 SYDVKM. Trimming pared 5 bases from V and 0 bases from J, leaving 4 bases between. CDR3 length: 12 amino acids. The CDR3 loop reads CASSPLNTEAFF. CDR3 DNA: TGTGCCAGCAGTCCGTTGAACACTGAAGCTTTCTTT.

The chain has TRBV27 and TRBJ2-2, with 8 bases lining up with TRBD2. This CDR3 has 14 residues. The J segment lost 5 bases and the V segment lost 6 bases, leaving 5 bases of the junction unmatched. Germline V lookup: CDR1 MNHEY, CDR2 SMNVEV (reference sequence). The CDR3 loop reads CASRGTRNTGELFF. CDR3 DNA: TGTGCCAGCAGGGGGACTAGAAATACCGGGGAGCTGTTTTTT.

The chain employs TRBV24-1 and TRBJ1-1, with D unclear. This CDR3 has 12 amino acids. Germline assignment: CDR1 KGHDR and CDR2 SFDVKD. Trimming removed 4 bases at V and 10 bases at J, with 12 bases between. CDR3 coding DNA: TGTGCCACCAGTGACCCCGCCACGGGAGCTTTCTTT. Protein: CATSDPATGAFF.

The chain combines TRBV5-1 with TRBJ2-4, with 12 nucleotides matching TRBD2. The germline V gene encodes CDR1 SGHRS and CDR2 YFSETQ. The CDR3 extends over 18 amino acids. J lost 0 bases, V lost 6 bases, and 10 bases had no gene match. CDR3 in amino acids: CASTRPLAGGLAKNIQYF. CDR3 nucleotide sequence: TGCGCCAGCACCCGACCGCTAGCGGGAGGGCTAGCCAAAAACATTCAGTACTTC.

This clone appeared once. V gene TRBV6-5 combines with J gene TRBJ1-4; D is unresolved. The CDR3 is 15 residues long. Germline values: CDR1 MNHEY, CDR2 SVGAGI. The V gene lost 5 bases and the J gene lost 0 bases, with 10 bases spanning the gap. Written as DNA, the CDR3 is TGTGCCAGCAGTAAATTCATTGCAACTAATGAAAAACTGTTTTTT. Amino acid sequence: CASSKFIATNEKLFF.

The J gene is TRBJ1-3, the V gene TRBV7-9; possibly TRBD1 for D (6 bases). V gave up 1 base and J gave up 0 bases, with 10 bases separating them. The CDR3 consists of 16 residues. The germline CDR1 and CDR2 sequences are SEHNR and FQNEAQ (reference sequence). CDR3 DNA: TGTGCCAGCAGCTTAGTGGGACAAAGCTCTGGAAACACCATATATTTT. As protein: CASSLVGQSSGNTIYF.

The V gene is TRBV29-1, the J gene TRBJ1-1, with 7 bases aligning to TRBD1. Germline lookup yields CDR1 SQVTM and CDR2 ANQGSEA. V was clipped by 6 bases and J by 5 bases; unmatched bases: 3. The CDR3 contains 11 residues. The chain's CDR3 is CSVRTGTEAFF. The DNA of the CDR3 is TGCAGCGTGCGGACAGGAACTGAAGCTTTCTTT.

V gene TRBV2 combines with J gene TRBJ1-5, with D possibly TRBD1 on 6 matching bases. The germline gives CDR1 SNHLY, CDR2 FYNNEI. Trimming pared 6 bases from V and 4 bases from J, leaving 13 bases between. The CDR3 loop spans 14 amino acids. CDR3 DNA sequence: TGTGCCAGCAGCTTACAGGGTCCGAATCAGCCCCAGCATTTT. Translation: CASSLQGPNQPQHF.